This T cell receptor (beta chain) was recorded in a study of regulatory T cells in long-lasting Graves disease. The time point is: persistent/refractory GD, antithyroid drugs over 5 years with positive TRAb. TCR sequences were obtained from RNA taken from PBMCs. To note about this clonotype: One end of the junction fails to match germline, which may point to a read error.

The CDR3 loop spans 14 amino acids. Germline values: CDR1 MDHEN, CDR2 SYDVKM. Sequencing libraries for TCR beta were prepared with iRepertoire HTBI primers and Arm-PCR of CDR3 regions. TCRdb used MiXCR to reprocess the multiplex PCR reads, holding one entry per CDR3 protein. The sample records fewer than 600,000 distinct CDR3 sequences, roughly 22% being singletons. The receptor was isolated from a female donor with Graves disease. V is TRBV28 and J is TRBJ2-4, with D tentatively TRBD1 (6 bases). Specimen: peripheral blood mononuclear cells (PBMCs), collected when the disease was refractory, from a patient treated with antithyroid drugs. The CDR3 loop reads CACREQGGKNIQYF. Here the CDR3 DNA reads TGTGCCTGCAGGGAACAAGGGGGCAAAAACATTCAGTACTTC. Full variable domain (missing parts from reference TRBV28 and TRBJ2-4): DVKVTQSSRYLVKRTGEKVFLECVQDMDHENMFWYRQDPGLGLRLIYFSYDVKMKEKGDIPEGYSVSREKKERFSLILESASTNQTSMYLCACREQGGKNIQYFGAGTRLSVL.